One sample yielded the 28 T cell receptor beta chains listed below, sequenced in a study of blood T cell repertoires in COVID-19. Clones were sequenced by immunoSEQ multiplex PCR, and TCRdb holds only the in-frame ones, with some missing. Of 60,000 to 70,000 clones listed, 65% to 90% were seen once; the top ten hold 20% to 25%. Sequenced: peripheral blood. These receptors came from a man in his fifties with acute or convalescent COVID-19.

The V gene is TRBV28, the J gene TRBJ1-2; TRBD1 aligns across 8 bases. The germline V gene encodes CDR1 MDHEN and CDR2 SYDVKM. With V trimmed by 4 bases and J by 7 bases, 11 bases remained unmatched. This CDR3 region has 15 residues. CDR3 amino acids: CASSSTGVEWVGYTF. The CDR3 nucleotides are TGTGCCAGCAGTTCGACAGGGGTAGAGTGGGTTGGCTACACCTTC.

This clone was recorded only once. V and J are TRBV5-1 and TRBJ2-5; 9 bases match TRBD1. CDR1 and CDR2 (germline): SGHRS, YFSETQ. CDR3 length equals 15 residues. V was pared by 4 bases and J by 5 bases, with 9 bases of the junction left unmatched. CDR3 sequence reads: CASSGPTGGRETQYF. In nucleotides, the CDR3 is TGCGCCAGCAGCGGCCCGACAGGGGGTAGGGAGACCCAGTACTTC.

The CDR3 region is CASSLGQGWPMNTEAFF. The CDR3 DNA reads as TGTGCCAGCAGCTTGGGACAGGGGTGGCCAATGAACACTGAAGCTTTCTTT. The chain recombines TRBV5-8 with TRBJ1-1, with TRBD1 matching 8 bases. The CDR3 loop spans 17 amino acids. Per the germline V gene, CDR1 is SGHTS and CDR2 is YDEGEE. V lost 0 bases and J lost 0; bases outside the gene matches: 7.

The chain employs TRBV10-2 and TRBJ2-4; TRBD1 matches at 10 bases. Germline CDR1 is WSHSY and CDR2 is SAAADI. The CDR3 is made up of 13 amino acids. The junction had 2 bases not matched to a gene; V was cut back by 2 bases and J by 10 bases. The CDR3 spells CASSEDRGRIQYF. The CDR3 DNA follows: TGCGCCAGCAGTGAGGACAGGGGGCGAATTCAGTACTTC.

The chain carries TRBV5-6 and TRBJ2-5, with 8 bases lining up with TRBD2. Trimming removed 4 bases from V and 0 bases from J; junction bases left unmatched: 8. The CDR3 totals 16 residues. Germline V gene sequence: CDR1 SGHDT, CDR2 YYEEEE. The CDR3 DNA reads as TGTGCCAGCAGCGATACGGGGGGGTTTTACCAAGAGACCCAGTACTTC. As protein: CASSDTGGFYQETQYF.

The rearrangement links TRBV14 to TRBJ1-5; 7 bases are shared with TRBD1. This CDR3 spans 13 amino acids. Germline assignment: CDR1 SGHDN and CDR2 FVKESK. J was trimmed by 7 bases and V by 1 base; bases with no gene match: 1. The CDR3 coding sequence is TGTGCCAGCAGCCAAGGACAGGGCCAGCCCCAGCATTTT. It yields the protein CASSQGQGQPQHF.

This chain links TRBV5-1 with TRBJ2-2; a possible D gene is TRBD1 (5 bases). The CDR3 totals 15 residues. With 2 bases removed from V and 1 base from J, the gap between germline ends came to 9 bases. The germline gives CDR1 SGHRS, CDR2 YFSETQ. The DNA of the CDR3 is TGCGCCAGCAGCTTACCAGGACAGAACACCGGGGAGCTGTTTTTT. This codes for CASSLPGQNTGELFF.

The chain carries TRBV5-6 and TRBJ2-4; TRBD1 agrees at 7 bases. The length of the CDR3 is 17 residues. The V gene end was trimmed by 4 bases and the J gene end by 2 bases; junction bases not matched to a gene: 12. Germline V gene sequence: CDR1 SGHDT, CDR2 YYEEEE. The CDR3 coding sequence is TGTGCCAGCAGCCCTACAGGGGTGGGGTGGCCCAAAAACATTCAGTACTTC. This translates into CASSPTGVGWPKNIQYF. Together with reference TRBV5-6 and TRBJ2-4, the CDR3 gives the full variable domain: DAGVTQSPTHLIKTRGQQVTLRCSPKSGHDTVSWYQQALGQGPQFIFQYYEEEERQRGNFPDRFSGHQFPNYSSELNVNALLLGDSALYLCASSPTGVGWPKNIQYFGAGTRLSVL.

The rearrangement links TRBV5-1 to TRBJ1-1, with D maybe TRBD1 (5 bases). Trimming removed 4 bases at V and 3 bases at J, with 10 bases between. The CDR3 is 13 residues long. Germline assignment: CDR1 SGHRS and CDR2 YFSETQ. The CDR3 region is CASSTDRDTEAFF. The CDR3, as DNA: TGCGCCAGCAGCACCGACAGAGACACTGAAGCTTTCTTT. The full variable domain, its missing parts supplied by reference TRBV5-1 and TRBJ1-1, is KAGVTQTPRYLIKTRGQQVTLSCSPISGHRSVSWYQQTPGQGLQFLFEYFSETQRNKGNFPGRFSGRQFSNSRSEMNVSTLELGDSALYLCASSTDRDTEAFFGQGTRLTVV.

The CDR3 DNA follows: TGCGCCAGCAGCTTAGGGGATACAGGGAAAACTGAAGCTTTCTTT. Translation gives CASSLGDTGKTEAFF. The V call is TRBV5-1, the J call TRBJ1-1, with D perhaps matching TRBD1 (6 bases). The CDR3 runs to 15 residues. V was trimmed by 2 bases and J by 5 bases, leaving 16 bases between them. Germline CDR1 is SGHRS and CDR2 is YFSETQ.

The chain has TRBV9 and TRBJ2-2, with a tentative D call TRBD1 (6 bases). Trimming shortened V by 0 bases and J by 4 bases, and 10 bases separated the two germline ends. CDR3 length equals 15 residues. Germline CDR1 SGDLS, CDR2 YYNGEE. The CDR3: CASSVATGFTGELFF. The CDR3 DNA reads TGTGCCAGCAGCGTAGCCACAGGGTTCACCGGGGAGCTGTTTTTT.

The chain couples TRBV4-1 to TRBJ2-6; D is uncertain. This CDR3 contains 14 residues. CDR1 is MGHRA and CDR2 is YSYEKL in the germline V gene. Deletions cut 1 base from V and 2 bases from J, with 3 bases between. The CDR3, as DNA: TGCGCCAGCAGCCAAGGGCCTGGGGCCAACGTCCTGACTTTC. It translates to CASSQGPGANVLTF.

The CDR3 DNA follows: TGTGCCATCAAGCGGGAGATACAAGAGACCCAGTACTTC. The encoded protein is CAIKREIQETQYF. The chain recombines TRBV10-3 with TRBJ2-5; 8 bases fit TRBD2. The J segment lost 2 bases and the V segment lost 7 bases, leaving 3 bases of the junction unmatched. Germline loops: CDR1 ENHRY, CDR2 SYGVKD. The CDR3 has 13 residues.

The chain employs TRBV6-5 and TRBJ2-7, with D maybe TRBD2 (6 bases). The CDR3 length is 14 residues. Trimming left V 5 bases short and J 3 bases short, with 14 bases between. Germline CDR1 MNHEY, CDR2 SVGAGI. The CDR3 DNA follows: TGTGCCAGCAGTAATGGGGGGTTTGGCTACGAGCAGTACGTC. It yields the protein CASSNGGFGYEQYV.

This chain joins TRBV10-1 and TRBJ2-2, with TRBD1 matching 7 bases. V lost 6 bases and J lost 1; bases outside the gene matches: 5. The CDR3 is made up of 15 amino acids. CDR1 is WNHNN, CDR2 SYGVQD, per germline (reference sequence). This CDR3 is CASSATGLNTGELFF. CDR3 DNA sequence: TGCGCCAGCAGCGCGACAGGGTTGAACACCGGGGAGCTGTTTTTT.

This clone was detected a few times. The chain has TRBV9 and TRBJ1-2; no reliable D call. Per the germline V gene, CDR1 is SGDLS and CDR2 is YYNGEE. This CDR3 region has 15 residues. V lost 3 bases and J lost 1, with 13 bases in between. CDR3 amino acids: CASSASLGSNYGYTF. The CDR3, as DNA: TGTGCCAGCAGCGCATCCCTGGGGAGTAACTATGGCTACACCTTC.

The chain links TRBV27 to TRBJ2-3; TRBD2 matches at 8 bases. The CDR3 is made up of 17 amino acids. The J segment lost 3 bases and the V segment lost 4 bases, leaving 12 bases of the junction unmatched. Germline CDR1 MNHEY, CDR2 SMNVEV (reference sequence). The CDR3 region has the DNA TGTGCCAGCAGTTCCCCCGTGAGCGGGGGATTAACAGATACGCAGTATTTT. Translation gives CASSSPVSGGLTDTQYF.

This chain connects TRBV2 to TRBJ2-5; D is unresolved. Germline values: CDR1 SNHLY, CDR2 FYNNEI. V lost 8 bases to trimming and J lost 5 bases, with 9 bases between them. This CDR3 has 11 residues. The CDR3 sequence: CASLYAETQYF. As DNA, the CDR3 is TGTGCCAGCCTCTATGCCGAGACCCAGTACTTC.

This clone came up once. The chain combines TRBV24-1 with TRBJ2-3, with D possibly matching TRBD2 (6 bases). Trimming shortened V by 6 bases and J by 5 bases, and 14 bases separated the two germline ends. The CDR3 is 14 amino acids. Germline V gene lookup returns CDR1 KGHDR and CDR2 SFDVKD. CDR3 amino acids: CATSPPGGRDTQYF. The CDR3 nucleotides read TGTGCCACCAGTCCCCCCGGGGGACGAGATACGCAGTATTTT.

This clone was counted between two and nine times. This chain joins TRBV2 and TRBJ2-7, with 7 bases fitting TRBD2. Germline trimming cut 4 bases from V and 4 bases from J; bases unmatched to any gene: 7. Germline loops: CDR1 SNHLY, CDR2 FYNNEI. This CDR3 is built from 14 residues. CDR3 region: CASSGGTGGYEQYF. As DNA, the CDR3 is TGTGCCAGCAGTGGAGGGACGGGAGGTTACGAGCAGTACTTC.

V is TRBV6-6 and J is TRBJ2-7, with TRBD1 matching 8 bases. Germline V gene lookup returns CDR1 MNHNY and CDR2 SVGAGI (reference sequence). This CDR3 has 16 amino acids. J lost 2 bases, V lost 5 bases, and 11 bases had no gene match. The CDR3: CASSKTGGVCPYEQYV. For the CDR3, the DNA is TGTGCCAGCAGTAAAACAGGGGGTGTGTGCCCCTACGAGCAGTACGTC.

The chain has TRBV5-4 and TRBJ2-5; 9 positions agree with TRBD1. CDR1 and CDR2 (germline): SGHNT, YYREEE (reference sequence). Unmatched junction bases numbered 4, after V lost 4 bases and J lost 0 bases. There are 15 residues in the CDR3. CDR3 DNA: TGTGCCAGCAGCCAAGGACAGGGGTACCAAGAGACCCAGTACTTC. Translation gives CASSQGQGYQETQYF.

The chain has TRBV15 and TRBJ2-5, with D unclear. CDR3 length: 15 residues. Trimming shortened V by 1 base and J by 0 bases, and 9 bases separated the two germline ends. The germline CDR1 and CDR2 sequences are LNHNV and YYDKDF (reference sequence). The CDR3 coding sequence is TGTGCCACCAGCAGAGTACCGGGTGACCAAGAGACCCAGTACTTC. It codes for CATSRVPGDQETQYF. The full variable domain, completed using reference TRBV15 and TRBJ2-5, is DAMVIQNPRYQVTQFGKPVTLSCSQTLNHNVMYWYQQKSSQAPKLLFHYYDKDFNNEADTPDNFQSRRPNTSFCFLDIRSPGLGDTAMYLCATSRVPGDQETQYFGPGTRLLVL.

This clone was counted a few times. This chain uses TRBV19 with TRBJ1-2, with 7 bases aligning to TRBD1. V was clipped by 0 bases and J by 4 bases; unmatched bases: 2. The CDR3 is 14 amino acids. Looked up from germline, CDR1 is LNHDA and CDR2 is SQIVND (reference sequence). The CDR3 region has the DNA TGTGCCAGTAGTATAGATACAGGGGCCTATGGCTACACCTTC. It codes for CASSIDTGAYGYTF.

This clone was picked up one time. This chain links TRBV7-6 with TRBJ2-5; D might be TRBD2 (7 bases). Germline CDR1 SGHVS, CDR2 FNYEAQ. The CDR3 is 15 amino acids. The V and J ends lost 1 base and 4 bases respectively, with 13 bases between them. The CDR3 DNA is TGTGCCAGCAGCTTAGAGGGGGGGGCAGGAGAGACCCAGTACTTC. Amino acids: CASSLEGGAGETQYF.

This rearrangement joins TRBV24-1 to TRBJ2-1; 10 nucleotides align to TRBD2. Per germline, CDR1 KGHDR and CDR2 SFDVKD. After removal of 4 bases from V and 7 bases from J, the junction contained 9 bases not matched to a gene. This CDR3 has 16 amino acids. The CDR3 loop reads CATSDPSGGAQNEQFF. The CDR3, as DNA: TGTGCCACCAGTGACCCCAGCGGGGGGGCGCAGAATGAGCAGTTCTTC.

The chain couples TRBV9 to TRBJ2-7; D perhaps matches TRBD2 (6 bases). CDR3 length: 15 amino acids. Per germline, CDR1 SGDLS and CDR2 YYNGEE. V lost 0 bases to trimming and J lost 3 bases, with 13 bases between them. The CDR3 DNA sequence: TGTGCCAGCAGCGTAGGGGGGGACCCATTCTACGAGCAGTACTTC. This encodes CASSVGGDPFYEQYF. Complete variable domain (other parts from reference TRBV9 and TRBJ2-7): DSGVTQTPKHLITATGQRVTLRCSPRSGDLSVYWYQQSLDQGLQFLIQYYNGEERAKGNILERFSAQQFPDLHSELNLSSLELGDSALYFCASSVGGDPFYEQYFGPGTRLTVT.

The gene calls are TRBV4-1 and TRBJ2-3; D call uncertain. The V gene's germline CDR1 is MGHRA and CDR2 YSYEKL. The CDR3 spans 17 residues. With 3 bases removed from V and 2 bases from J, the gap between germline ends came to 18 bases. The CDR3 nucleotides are TGCGCCAGCAGCCAGCAAGGTTTTGGGCCCTCCACAGATACGCAGTATTTT. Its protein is CASSQQGFGPSTDTQYF.